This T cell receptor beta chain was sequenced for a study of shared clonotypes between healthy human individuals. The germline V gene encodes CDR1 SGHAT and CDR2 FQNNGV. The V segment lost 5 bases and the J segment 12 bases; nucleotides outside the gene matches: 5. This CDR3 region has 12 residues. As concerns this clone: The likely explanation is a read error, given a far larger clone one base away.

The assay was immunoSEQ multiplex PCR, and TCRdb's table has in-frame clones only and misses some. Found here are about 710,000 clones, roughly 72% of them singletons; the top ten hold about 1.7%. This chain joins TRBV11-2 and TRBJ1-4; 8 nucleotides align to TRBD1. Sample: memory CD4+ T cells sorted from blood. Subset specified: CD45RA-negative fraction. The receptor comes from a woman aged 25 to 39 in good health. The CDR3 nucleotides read TGTGCCAGCAGCGGGACAGGTTTACAACTGTTTTTT. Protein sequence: CASSGTGLQLFF.